This T cell receptor beta chain was profiled in a study of shared clonotypes between healthy human individuals. Using immunoSEQ multiplex PCR, the repertoire was profiled, and TCRdb retains in-frame clones only, with some absent. This sample has nearly 1 million clones, with over 75% found just once. Germline V gene lookup returns CDR1 SGHDN and CDR2 FVKESK. The CDR3 runs to 17 residues. V shed 6 bases, J shed 6 bases, and the junction held 16 bases outside the gene matches. The source is a young man in good health. The rearrangement joins TRBV14 to TRBJ2-3, with 9 bases lining up with TRBD2. Source material: memory CD4+ T cells sorted from blood. Subset specified: CD45RA-negative fraction. CDR3 in amino acids: CASRTMTSGNSTDTQYF. The CDR3 coding sequence is TGTGCCAGCAGGACGATGACTAGCGGAAATTCGACGGATACGCAGTATTTT.